The 27 T cell receptor beta chains below come from one sample, sequenced in a study of tumor-infiltrating lymphocytes in primary liver carcinoma (dated by TCRdb to about 2017). Without any cell sorting, total RNA and DNA were co-extracted from about 21-30 mg of bulk tissue using the AllPrep DNA/RNA mini kit. The instrument given in TCRdb is Illumina HiSeq 2500. Using a constant-region primer and ProtoScript II reverse transcriptase, TCRbeta-specific cDNA was reverse-transcribed from 500 to 650 ng total RNA. Construction of the TCRbeta libraries relied on three nested rounds of multiplex PCR, following a slightly modified ARM-PCR procedure. The first two PCR rounds used multiplex TRBV1-TRBV30 forward primers with a Cbeta reverse primer, each for approximately 10 cycles. The raw public reads went through TCRdb reprocessing: fastp at Q25, MiXCR clone calling, in-frame beta chains kept. Under each unique CDR3 protein, matching rows form one entry showing the most common genes and DNA. The sample contains around 60,000 distinct CDR3 sequences, approximately 74% of them found a single time. The top ten clonotypes cover 30% to 40% of the sample.

The sequenced sample consisted of liver tumor tissue from sampling region 4. The meaning of the sample's cell subset or site label: tumor region T4, right-lateral pole. The receptors were sampled from a man in his forties or fifties with primary liver carcinoma and hepatitis B virus infection.

The CDR3 here is CASSSDFRGTYNEQFF. Written as DNA, the CDR3 is TGTGCCAGCAGCTCTGACTTCAGGGGTACCTACAATGAGCAGTTCTTC. The chain is built from TRBV7-8 and TRBJ2-1; D possibly corresponds to TRBD1 (6 bases). V dropped 4 bases and J dropped 2 bases, with 15 bases sitting between them. The CDR3 is 16 amino acids. Per the germline V gene, CDR1 is SGHVS and CDR2 is FQNEAQ.

With regard to this clonotype: At one end the junction does not follow the germline gene, possibly because of a read error. This rearrangement joins TRBV5-6 to TRBJ2-7, with D unresolved. The CDR3 loop spans 14 amino acids. Germline V lookup: CDR1 SGHDT, CDR2 YYEEEE. The CDR3 DNA is TGTACCAGCAGCTCGGCGGAGTCAGAATACGAGCTGTACTTC. It codes for CTSSSAESEYELYF.

As concerns this clonotype: A read error is likely, as this CDR3 ends without the conserved phenylalanine or tryptophan. The chain combines TRBV29-1 with TRBJ2-5, with no clear D. Between the trimmed V and J ends, which lost 6 bases and 9 bases, there was a span of 20 bases. Germline values: CDR1 SQVTM, CDR2 ANQGSEA. The CDR3 has 13 residues. The CDR3 loop is CSVHTWTEESQYL. As DNA, the CDR3 is TGCAGCGTCCACACTTGGACGGAAGAATCCCAGTACCTC.

On this clonotype: Compared with germline, one end of the junction differs, possibly owing to a read error. This chain connects TRBV5-5 to TRBJ2-1; 8 bases line up with TRBD1. This CDR3 comprises 15 residues. The germline CDR1 and CDR2 sequences are SGHKS and YYEKEE (reference sequence). CDR3 in DNA: TGTGCCAGCATCCCTGGACAGGGTCCCTACAGTGAGCAGTTCTTC. The encoded protein is CASIPGQGPYSEQFF.

This clonotype was recorded a few times. One junction end disagrees with the germline gene, perhaps due to a read error. The rearrangement links TRBV6-6 to TRBJ2-2, with D maybe TRBD1 (8 bases). This CDR3 is built from 15 residues. The V gene's germline CDR1 is MNHNY and CDR2 SVGAGI (reference sequence). Here the CDR3 reads CASTTGGANTGKLFF. CDR3 nucleotides: TGTGCCAGCACTACAGGGGGGGCGAACACCGGGAAGCTGTTTTTT.

Note on this clonotype: One end of the junction is discordant with germline, which a read error may explain. This rearrangement joins TRBV6-1 to TRBJ2-7; D is perhaps TRBD1 or TRBD2 (6 bases each). The CDR3 sequence is 15 residues long. The germline gives CDR1 MNHNS, CDR2 SASEGT. CDR3 DNA sequence: TGTGTCAGCAGCCTGGGGGGCAGTAGCCCCTACGAACAGTACTTC. Translated, it gives CVSSLGGSSPYEQYF.

The chain has TRBV7-9 and TRBJ1-2; a weak D match, TRBD1 (5 bases). V was shortened by 3 bases and J by 4 bases, with 18 bases between the two germline ends. Germline V gene sequence: CDR1 SEHNR, CDR2 FQNEAQ (reference sequence). CDR3 length equals 16 residues. The CDR3: CASSFTPGTVGYGYTF. CDR3 nucleotide sequence: TGTGCCAGCAGCTTCACCCCCGGGACTGTTGGCTATGGCTACACCTTC.

This clonotype was detected only once. Because it lacks the conserved phenylalanine or tryptophan at the end, this CDR3 is likely a read error. The chain joins TRBV11-1 to TRBJ2-4; the match to TRBD2 covers 13 bases. There are 17 residues in the CDR3. Germline values: CDR1 SGHAT, CDR2 FQDESV (reference sequence). The CDR3 here is CASSFPGTSGTENVQYS. CDR3 DNA: TGTGCCAGCAGCTTTCCCGGGACTAGCGGGACCGAAAACGTTCAGTACTCC.

Worth noting for this clonotype: The conserved closing phenylalanine or tryptophan is absent in this CDR3, likely reflecting a read error. The V gene is TRBV6-6, the J gene TRBJ1-4; TRBD1 is a possible D gene (6 bases). In germline, CDR1 is MNHNY, CDR2 SVGAGI (reference sequence). The CDR3 sequence is 17 residues long. DNA of the CDR3: TGTACCAGCATTTACTCGACAGGTCACAGAACTAATGAAAAACTGTTTTCT. It is translated as CTSIYSTGHRTNEKLFS.

Note on this clonotype: This clone may be a read error of a much larger clone one base away. Given the absence of the conserved phenylalanine or tryptophan at the CDR3 end, a read error is likely. This chain connects TRBV12-3 or TRBV12-4 to TRBJ2-7, with a weak D call TRBD1 (5 bases). This CDR3 spans 12 amino acids. V lost 3 bases, J lost 2 bases, and 5 bases lay in between. CDR3 sequence (DNA): TGTGCCAGCAGTTTCAGGGCCTACGAGCAGTACTTA. This gives the protein CASSFRAYEQYL.

Comments on this clonotype: The junction departs from germline at one end; a sequencing error may be responsible. This sequence joins TRBV29-1 and TRBJ1-1, with D unclear. The CDR3 totals 13 residues. Germline V gives CDR1 SQVTM, CDR2 ANQGSEA. CDR3 nucleotide sequence: TGTAGCGCGACGGTGGGCGGGAACACTGAAGCTTTCTTT. It encodes CSATVGGNTEAFF.

Of note for this clonotype: This may stem from a read error, because a much larger clone lies one nucleotide away. The genes are TRBV28 and TRBJ2-1; tentatively, D is TRBD2 (6 bases). This CDR3 spans 15 amino acids. Germline V lookup: CDR1 MDHEN, CDR2 SYDVKM. This chain's CDR3 is CASSLGGSDYNEHFF. In DNA, the CDR3 is TGTGCCAGCAGTTTAGGGGGGAGTGACTACAATGAGCACTTCTTC.

On this clonotype: A junction boundary mismatches the germline segment, possibly from a read error. This chain joins TRBV11-2 and TRBJ2-7, with D possibly TRBD1 on 6 matching bases. Germline V lookup: CDR1 SGHAT, CDR2 FQNNGV. The CDR3 runs 16 residues. The CDR3 region has the DNA TGTACCAGCAGGTCCCATTCTTCCTGGACAGCCTACAAGCAGTACTTC. Amino acid sequence: CTSRSHSSWTAYKQYF.

This clonotype was seen at least ten times. J is TRBJ1-5 and V is TRBV28; 9 nucleotides agree with TRBD1. The CDR3 sequence is 14 residues long. V was pared by 6 bases and J by 5 bases, with 5 bases of the junction left unmatched. Germline CDR1 and CDR2: MDHEN and SYDVKM. The CDR3 here is CASRGDRVDQPQHF. The CDR3, as DNA: TGTGCCAGCAGAGGGGACAGGGTGGATCAGCCCCAGCATTTT. Full variable domain (remainder filled in from reference TRBV28 and TRBJ1-5): DVKVTQSSRYLVKRTGEKVFLECVQDMDHENMFWYRQDPGLGLRLIYFSYDVKMKEKGDIPEGYSVSREKKERFSLILESASTNQTSMYLCASRGDRVDQPQHFGDGTRLSIL.

In this sample, this clonotype turned up a few times. Since a much larger clone is just one base distant, this may be a read error. The CDR3 nucleotides are TGTGCCAGCAGCCTCCTCCCAGAGCTAGGGCAGTACTTC. This sequence encodes CASSLLPELGQYF. The chain has TRBV14 and TRBJ2-7; no clear D gene. Germline CDR1 reads SGHDN; CDR2 reads FVKESK. This CDR3 spans 13 amino acids. V dropped 4 bases and J dropped 9 bases, with 16 bases sitting between them. Full variable domain (missing parts from reference TRBV14 and TRBJ2-7): EAGVTQFPSHSVIEKGQTVTLRCDPISGHDNLYWYRRVMGKEIKFLLHFVKESKQDESGMPNNRFLAERTGGTYSTLKVQPAELEDSGVYFCASSLLPELGQYFGPGTRLTVT.

At least ten counts were recorded for this clonotype. This chain joins TRBV7-2 and TRBJ2-1; D remains unclear. The germline V and J ends were trimmed by 1 base and 2 bases, with 9 bases remaining between them. Germline V gene sequence: CDR1 SGHTA, CDR2 FQGNSA. CDR3 length: 15 residues. CDR3 nucleotide sequence: TGTGCCAGCAGCTTAGGGGTAGGTCCCTACAATGAGCAGTTCTTC. It specifies CASSLGVGPYNEQFF.

Details on this clonotype: At one end, the junction sequence differs from germline, possibly due to a read error. The V and J genes are TRBV12-3 or TRBV12-4 and TRBJ2-5; 11 nucleotides line up with TRBD2. This CDR3 spans 15 amino acids. In nucleotides, the CDR3 is TGTGCCAGCACCGAAGGACTAGCGGGTGCAGAGACCCAGCACTTC. Translated, it gives CASTEGLAGAETQHF.

The V gene is TRBV12-3 or TRBV12-4, the J gene TRBJ1-1, with D uncertain. The V end was cut by 7 bases, the J end by 2 bases, with 14 bases between. This CDR3 has 14 residues. The CDR3 is CASNSSDVNTEAFF. DNA of the CDR3: TGTGCCAGCAACTCTTCCGATGTAAACACTGAAGCTTTCTTT.

Details on this clonotype: The conserved final phenylalanine or tryptophan is absent from the CDR3, which likely points to a read error. The chain recombines TRBV6-5 with TRBJ2-6, with D possibly being TRBD1 (5 bases). The germline V gene encodes CDR1 MNHEY and CDR2 SVGAGI. The CDR3 is 17 amino acids. The CDR3 sequence: CASSYSQGSSGPNVLTL. The CDR3 region has the DNA TGTGCCAGCAGTTACTCTCAGGGTTCATCTGGGCCCAACGTCCTGACTTTA.

Comments on this clonotype: One junction end disagrees with the germline gene, perhaps due to a read error. The chain combines TRBV4-2 with TRBJ2-6, with TRBD1 matching 9 bases. The CDR3 spans 18 residues. Looked up from germline, CDR1 is LGHNA and CDR2 is YNFKEQ. The CDR3: CASSRAATGGTGANVLTF. The CDR3, as DNA: TGTGCCAGCAGCCGAGCTGCGACAGGGGGGACTGGAGCCAACGTCCTGACTTTC.

Points on this clonotype: No conserved phenylalanine or tryptophan is present at the end of the CDR3, so a read error is the likely explanation. Here the CDR3 reads CSFRTGAFTDTQYS. CDR3 sequence (DNA): TGCAGCTTTAGGACAGGGGCTTTCACAGATACGCAGTATTCT. The genes are TRBV29-1 and TRBJ2-3; 9 positions match TRBD1. The V gene's germline CDR1 is SQVTM and CDR2 ANQGSEA. After removal of 8 bases from V and 2 bases from J, the junction contained 8 bases not matched to a gene. CDR3 length: 14 residues.

The chain combines TRBV4-1 with TRBJ2-3, with 12 nucleotides matching TRBD2. The CDR3 length is 15 residues. Trimming removed 1 base from V and 4 bases from J; junction bases left unmatched: 0. Germline CDR1 is MGHRA and CDR2 is YSYEKL. The CDR3 loop reads CASSQGLAGADTQYF. CDR3 coding DNA: TGCGCCAGCAGCCAAGGACTAGCGGGAGCAGATACGCAGTATTTT.

In this sample, this clonotype turned up many times. J is TRBJ2-3 and V is TRBV11-2; 14 bases match TRBD2. This CDR3 has 19 residues. The junction had 10 bases not matched to a gene; V was cut back by 1 base and J by 4 bases. CDR1 and CDR2 from the germline V gene are SGHAT and FQNNGV. CDR3 amino acids: CASSLVRLAGGPIADTQYF. For the CDR3, the DNA is TGTGCCAGCAGCTTAGTCAGACTAGCGGGAGGGCCGATCGCAGATACGCAGTATTTT.

The DNA of the CDR3 is TGTGCCATCAGGCACGGATTTAACACTGAAGCTTTCTTT. Translating gives CAIRHGFNTEAFF. The chain links TRBV10-3 to TRBJ1-1; no firm D call. Looked up from germline, CDR1 is ENHRY and CDR2 is SYGVKD. CDR3 length: 13 amino acids. The V end lost 6 bases, the J end lost 2 bases, and 10 bases lay between the germline ends.

Remarks on this clonotype: At one end, the junction sequence differs from germline, possibly due to a read error. The chain employs TRBV29-1 and TRBJ2-7; D is perhaps TRBD1 or TRBD2 (5 bases each). This CDR3 spans 16 amino acids. Germline-derived CDR1 and CDR2 are SQVTM and ANQGSEA. CDR3 sequence: CSAMTSGTDTPYEQYF. For the CDR3, the DNA is TGCAGCGCCATGACATCTGGGACCGACACTCCCTACGAGCAATACTTC.

This clonotype was recorded many times. The chain carries TRBV10-3 and TRBJ2-2; TRBD1 matches at 8 bases. This CDR3 is 17 amino acids long. Germline V lookup: CDR1 ENHRY, CDR2 SYGVKD. V trimming: 5 bases; J trimming: 2 bases; junction bases outside the gene matches: 10. The CDR3 sequence: CAISKQGTGSNTGELFF. CDR3 sequence (DNA): TGTGCCATCAGTAAACAAGGGACAGGATCTAACACCGGGGAGCTGTTTTTT.

As to this clonotype: One end of the junction does not line up with germline, which may come from a read error. This chain joins TRBV29-1 and TRBJ2-1; D might be TRBD1 or TRBD2, each matching 5 bases. Germline CDR1 reads SQVTM; CDR2 reads ANQGSEA. CDR3 length: 13 residues. CDR3 coding DNA: TGCAACGTTGGACTGCTAAGAGGGGATGAGCAGTCCTTT. It codes for CNVGLLRGDEQSF.